Shown below are 4 T cell receptor beta chains from a single sample sequenced in a study of T cell changes during pregnancy in multiple sclerosis. TCRdb keeps only in-frame clones here, not all; method: immunoSEQ multiplex PCR. Of about 21,000 clones listed, approximately 86% are singletons. The material sequenced was CD4+ T cells from peripheral blood mononuclear cells, taken in the first trimester of pregnancy. All receptors come from a female donor in good health, enrolled as a control in a pregnancy study.

V usage is TRBV19 and J usage is TRBJ2-7; tentative D call: TRBD1 (6 bases). The CDR3 runs to 15 residues. V was trimmed by 1 base and J by 6 bases, leaving 16 bases between them. The germline V gene has CDR1 LNHDA and CDR2 SQIVND (reference sequence). The CDR3 here is CASSIASKGVSEQYF. The CDR3, as DNA: TGTGCCAGTAGTATAGCTTCCAAGGGGGTGAGCGAGCAGTACTTC.

V is TRBV7-3 and J is TRBJ1-2; D gene uncertain. V lost 3 bases to trimming and J lost 0 bases, with 11 bases between them. Germline assignment: CDR1 SGHTA and CDR2 FQGTGA. There are 15 residues in the CDR3. The DNA for the CDR3 is TGTGCCAGCAGCTTGGGAGGGCCCCCTAACTATGGCTACACCTTC. Amino acid sequence: CASSLGGPPNYGYTF.

The chain links TRBV29-1 to TRBJ1-1, with TRBD1 as a possible D gene (5 bases). The CDR3 consists of 11 residues. V lost 7 bases and J 9 bases, leaving 15 bases between the germline ends. Germline V gene data show CDR1 as SQVTM and CDR2 as ANQGSEA. CDR3 residues: CSEEWGDKAFF. CDR3 DNA: TGCAGCGAGGAGTGGGGCGATAAAGCTTTCTTT.

The chain links TRBV11-2 to TRBJ2-2; TRBD1 aligns across 7 bases. V trimming: 5 bases; J trimming: 2 bases; junction bases outside the gene matches: 8. This CDR3 comprises 16 residues. Germline CDR1 SGHAT, CDR2 FQNNGV. CDR3: CASSLTGAFNTGELFF. The DNA for the CDR3 is TGTGCCAGCAGCCTTACAGGGGCATTTAACACCGGGGAGCTGTTTTTT.